The following is a T cell receptor beta chain sequence with its context. No antigen is known for it. TCRdb's copy holds only in-frame clones and misses some; the assay was immunoSEQ multiplex PCR. The table lists about 130,000 clones, around three quarters of them singletons. The CDR3 consists of 18 residues. After removal of 4 bases from V and 0 bases from J, the junction contained 12 bases not matched to a gene. Germline CDR1 reads LGHNT; CDR2 reads FRNRAP. This record belongs to a study of cytotoxic CD8 clonotypes in ibrutinib-treated CLL. Study summary: Among patients, around 25 responded partially and 2 completely; around 15 then stayed remitted and some twelve progressed after median about 74 months. Average yields of roughly 260,000 productive templates and tens of thousands of productive rearrangements characterized the samples. Study findings and constraints: Public clonotypes, an uncommon group, contracted or remained stable on treatment. Baseline clonality, above age-matched healthy donor levels, tracked circulating CD8+ T-cell counts.

This TCR was sampled from a human donor with chronic lymphocytic leukemia. The chain is built from TRBV12-5 and TRBJ2-1; 7 nucleotides agree with TRBD1. The sample here was PBMCs, taken after 12 months of ibrutinib treatment. CDR3: CASGYYIGTANSYNEQFF. For the CDR3, the DNA is TGTGCTAGTGGTTACTATATCGGGACAGCGAACTCCTACAATGAGCAGTTCTTC.